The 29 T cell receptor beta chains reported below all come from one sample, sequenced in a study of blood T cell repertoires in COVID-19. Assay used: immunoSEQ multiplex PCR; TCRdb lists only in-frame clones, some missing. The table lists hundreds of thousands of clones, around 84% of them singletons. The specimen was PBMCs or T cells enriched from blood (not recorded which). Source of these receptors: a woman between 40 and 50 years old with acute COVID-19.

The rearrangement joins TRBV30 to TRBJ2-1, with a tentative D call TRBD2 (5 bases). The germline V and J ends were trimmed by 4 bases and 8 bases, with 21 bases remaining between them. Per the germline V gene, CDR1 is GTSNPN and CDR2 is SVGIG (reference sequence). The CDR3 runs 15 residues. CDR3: CAWTSDLGVGHEQFF. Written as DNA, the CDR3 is TGTGCCTGGACCTCTGATCTGGGAGTTGGCCATGAGCAGTTCTTC.

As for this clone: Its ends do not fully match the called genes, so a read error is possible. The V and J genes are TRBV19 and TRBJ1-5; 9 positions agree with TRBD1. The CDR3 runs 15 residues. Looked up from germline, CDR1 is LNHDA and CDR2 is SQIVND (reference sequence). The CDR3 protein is CASSPRTGGNQPQHF. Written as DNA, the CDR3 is TGTGCCAGTAGCCCCCGTACAGGGGGCAACCAGCCCCAGCATTTT. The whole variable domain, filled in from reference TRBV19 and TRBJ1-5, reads DGGITQSPKYLFRKEGQNVTLSCEQNLNHDAMYWYRQDPGQGLRLIYYSQIVNDFQKGDIAEGYSVSREKKESFPLTVTSAQKNPTAFYLCASSPRTGGNQPQHFGDGTRLSIL.

The CDR3 loop is CASSLFARMVYGYTF. The DNA of the CDR3 is TGTGCCAGCAGTTTATTCGCCAGGATGGTCTATGGCTACACCTTC. The chain links TRBV28 to TRBJ1-2; D unclear. The CDR3 loop spans 15 amino acids. Per germline, CDR1 MDHEN and CDR2 SYDVKM. V dropped 1 base and J dropped 4 bases, with 13 bases sitting between them.

CDR3: CASSVSWRGEYNEQFF. CDR3 bases: TGTGCCAGCAGCGTTTCGTGGCGGGGCGAATACAATGAGCAGTTCTTC. V gene TRBV9 combines with J gene TRBJ2-1; D is perhaps TRBD2 (6 bases). Trimming removed 2 bases from V and 4 bases from J, with 16 bases in between. This CDR3 region has 16 residues. The germline V gene encodes CDR1 SGDLS and CDR2 YYNGEE.

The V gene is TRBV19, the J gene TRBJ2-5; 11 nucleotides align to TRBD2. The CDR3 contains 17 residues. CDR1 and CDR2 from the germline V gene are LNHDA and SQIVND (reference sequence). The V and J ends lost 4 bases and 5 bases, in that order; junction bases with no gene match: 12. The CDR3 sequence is CASSTSSGGTRRETQYF. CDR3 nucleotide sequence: TGTGCCAGTAGTACCTCTAGCGGGGGGACCCGCCGGGAGACCCAGTACTTC.

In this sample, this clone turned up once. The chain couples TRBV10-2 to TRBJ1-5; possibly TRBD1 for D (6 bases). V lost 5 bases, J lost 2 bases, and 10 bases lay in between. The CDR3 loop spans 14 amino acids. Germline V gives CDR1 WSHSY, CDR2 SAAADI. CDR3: CASSQQGRNQPQHF. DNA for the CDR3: TGCGCCAGCAGTCAGCAGGGGCGCAATCAGCCCCAGCATTTT.

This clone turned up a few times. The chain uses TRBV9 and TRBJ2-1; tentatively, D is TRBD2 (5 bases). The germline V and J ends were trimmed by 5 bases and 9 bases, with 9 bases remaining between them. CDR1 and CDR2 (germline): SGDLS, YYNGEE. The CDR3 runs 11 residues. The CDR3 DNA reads TGTGCCAGCAGTTACCGGGGTGAGCAGTTCTTC. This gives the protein CASSYRGEQFF.

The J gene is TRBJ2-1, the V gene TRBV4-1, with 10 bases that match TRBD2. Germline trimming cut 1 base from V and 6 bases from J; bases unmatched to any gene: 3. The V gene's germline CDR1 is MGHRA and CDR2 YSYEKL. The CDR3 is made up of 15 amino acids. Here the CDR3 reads CASSQASGGPNEQFF. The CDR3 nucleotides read TGCGCCAGCAGCCAAGCTAGCGGGGGCCCCAATGAGCAGTTCTTC.

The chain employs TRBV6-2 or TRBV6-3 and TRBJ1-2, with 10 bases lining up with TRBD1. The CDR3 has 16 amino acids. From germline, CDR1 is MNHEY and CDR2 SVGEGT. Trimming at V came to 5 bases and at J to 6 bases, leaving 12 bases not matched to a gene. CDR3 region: CASSALGQGSSDGYTF. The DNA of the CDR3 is TGTGCCAGCAGTGCCTTGGGACAGGGGAGTTCTGATGGCTACACCTTC.

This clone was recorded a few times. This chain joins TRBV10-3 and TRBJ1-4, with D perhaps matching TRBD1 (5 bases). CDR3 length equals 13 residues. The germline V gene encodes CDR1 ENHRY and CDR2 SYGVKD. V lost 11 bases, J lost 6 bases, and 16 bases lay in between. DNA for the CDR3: TGTGCCCACAGCGGGGGGTTAGATGAAAAACTGTTTTTT. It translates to CAHSGGLDEKLFF.

CDR3 sequence reads: CASSITAAGYYGYTF. The CDR3 coding sequence is TGTGCCAGTAGTATAACCGCGGCGGGGTACTATGGCTACACCTTC. This chain links TRBV19 with TRBJ1-2; no definite D call. This CDR3 contains 15 residues. Germline V lookup: CDR1 LNHDA, CDR2 SQIVND (reference sequence). V lost 2 bases, J lost 3 bases, and 13 bases lay in between.

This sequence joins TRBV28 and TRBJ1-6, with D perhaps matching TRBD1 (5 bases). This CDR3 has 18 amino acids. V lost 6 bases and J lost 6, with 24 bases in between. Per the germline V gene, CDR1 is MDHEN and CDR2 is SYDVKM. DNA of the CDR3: TGTGCCAGCAGGAGTTCCTTCGTTGGGGGGGGATCTAATTCACCCCTCCACTTT. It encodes CASRSSFVGGGSNSPLHF.

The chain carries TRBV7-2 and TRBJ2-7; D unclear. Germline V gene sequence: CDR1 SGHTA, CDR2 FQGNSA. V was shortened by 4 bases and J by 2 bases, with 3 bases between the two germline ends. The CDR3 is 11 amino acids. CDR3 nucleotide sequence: TGTGCCAGCAGCTCAACCTACGAGCAGTACTTC. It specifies CASSSTYEQYF.

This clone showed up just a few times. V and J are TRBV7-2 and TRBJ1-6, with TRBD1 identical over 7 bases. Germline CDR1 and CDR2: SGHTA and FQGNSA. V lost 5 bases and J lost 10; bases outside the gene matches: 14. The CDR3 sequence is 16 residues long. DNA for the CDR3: TGTGCCAGCAGCCCCCGAGGGACAGCGAGCGGGTCACCCCTCCACTTT. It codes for CASSPRGTASGSPLHF.

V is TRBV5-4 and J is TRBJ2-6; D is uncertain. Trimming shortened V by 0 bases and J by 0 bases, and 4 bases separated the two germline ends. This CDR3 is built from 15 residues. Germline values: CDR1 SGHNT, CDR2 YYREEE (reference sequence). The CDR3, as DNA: TGTGCCAGCAGCTTGGCGGGCTCTGGGGCCAACGTCCTGACTTTC. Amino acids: CASSLAGSGANVLTF. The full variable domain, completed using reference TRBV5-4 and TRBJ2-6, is ETGVTQSPTHLIKTRGQQVTLRCSSQSGHNTVSWYQQALGQGPQFIFQYYREEENGRGNFPPRFSGLQFPNYSSELNVNALELDDSALYLCASSLAGSGANVLTFGAGSRLTVL.

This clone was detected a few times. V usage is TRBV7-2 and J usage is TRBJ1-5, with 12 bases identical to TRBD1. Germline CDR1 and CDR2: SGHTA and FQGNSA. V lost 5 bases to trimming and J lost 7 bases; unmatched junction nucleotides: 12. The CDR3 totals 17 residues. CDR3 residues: CASSPTRDRGLTQPQHF. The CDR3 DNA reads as TGTGCCAGCAGCCCGACGCGGGACAGGGGGCTGACGCAGCCCCAGCATTTT.

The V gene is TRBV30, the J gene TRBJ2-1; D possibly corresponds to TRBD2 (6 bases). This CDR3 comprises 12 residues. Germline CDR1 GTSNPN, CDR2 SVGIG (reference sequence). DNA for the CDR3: TGTATGGGACTGAGCTCCTACAATGAGCAGTTCTTC. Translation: CMGLSSYNEQFF.

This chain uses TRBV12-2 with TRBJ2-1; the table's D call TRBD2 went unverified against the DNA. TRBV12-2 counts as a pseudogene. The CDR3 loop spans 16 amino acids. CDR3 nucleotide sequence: TGTGCAAGTCGCTTAGAAGGTGGGGGACTCCACAATGAGCAGTTCTTC. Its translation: CASRLEGGGLHNEQFF.

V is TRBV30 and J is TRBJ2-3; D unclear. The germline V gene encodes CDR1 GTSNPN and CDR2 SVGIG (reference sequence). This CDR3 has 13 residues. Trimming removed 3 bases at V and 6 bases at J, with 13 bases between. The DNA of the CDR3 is TGTGCCTGGAGCGTCTCTTACACGGATACGCAGTATTTT. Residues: CAWSVSYTDTQYF. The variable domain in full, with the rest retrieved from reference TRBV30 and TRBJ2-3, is SQTIHQWPATLVQPVGSPLSLECTVEGTSNPNLYWYRQAAGRGLQLLFYSVGIGQISSEVPQNLSASRPQDRQFILSSKKLLLSDSGFYLCAWSVSYTDTQYFGPGTRLTVL.

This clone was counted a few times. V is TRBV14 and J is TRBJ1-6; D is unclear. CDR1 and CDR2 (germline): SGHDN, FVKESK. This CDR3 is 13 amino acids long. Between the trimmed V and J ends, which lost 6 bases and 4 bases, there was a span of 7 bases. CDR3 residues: CASREQYNSPLHF. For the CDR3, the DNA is TGTGCCAGCAGGGAGCAGTATAATTCACCCCTCCACTTT.

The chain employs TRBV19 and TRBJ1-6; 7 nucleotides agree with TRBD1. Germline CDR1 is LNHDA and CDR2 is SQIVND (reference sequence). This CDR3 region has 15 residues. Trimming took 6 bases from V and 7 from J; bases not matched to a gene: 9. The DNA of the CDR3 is TGTGCCAGTAGGGATGAGACAGGGACGAATTCACCCCTCCACTTT. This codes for CASRDETGTNSPLHF.

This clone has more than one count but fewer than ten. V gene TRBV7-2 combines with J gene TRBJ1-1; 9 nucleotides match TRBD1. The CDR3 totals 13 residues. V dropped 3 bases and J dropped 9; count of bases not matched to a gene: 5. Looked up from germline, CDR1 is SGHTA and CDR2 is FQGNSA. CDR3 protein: CASSFSGTGKAFF. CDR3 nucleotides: TGTGCCAGCAGCTTTTCCGGGACAGGGAAAGCTTTCTTT.

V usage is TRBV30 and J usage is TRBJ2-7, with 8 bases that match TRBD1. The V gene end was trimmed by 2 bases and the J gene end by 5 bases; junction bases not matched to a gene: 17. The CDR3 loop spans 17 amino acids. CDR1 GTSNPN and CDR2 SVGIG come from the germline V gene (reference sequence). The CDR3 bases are TGTGCCTGGAGTCACCCGACCCCTAGACAGGGGTGGCACGAGCAGTACTTC. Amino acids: CAWSHPTPRQGWHEQYF.

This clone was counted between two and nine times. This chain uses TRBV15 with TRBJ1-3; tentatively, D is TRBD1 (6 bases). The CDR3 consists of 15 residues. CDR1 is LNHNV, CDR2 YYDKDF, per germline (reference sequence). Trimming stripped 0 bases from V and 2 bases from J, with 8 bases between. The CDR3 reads CATSRDKGAGNTIYF. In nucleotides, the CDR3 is TGTGCCACCAGCAGAGATAAGGGGGCTGGAAACACCATATATTTT.

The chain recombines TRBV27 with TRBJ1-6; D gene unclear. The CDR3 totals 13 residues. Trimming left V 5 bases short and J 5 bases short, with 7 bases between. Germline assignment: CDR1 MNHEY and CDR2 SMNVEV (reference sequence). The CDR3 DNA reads TGTGCCAGCAGTCAGGTGAATAATTCACCCCTCCACTTT. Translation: CASSQVNNSPLHF.

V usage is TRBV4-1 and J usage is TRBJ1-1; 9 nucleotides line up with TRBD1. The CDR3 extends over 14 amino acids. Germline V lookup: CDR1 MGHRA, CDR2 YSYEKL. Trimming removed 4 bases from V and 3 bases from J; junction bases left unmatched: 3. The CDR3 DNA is TGCGCCAGCAGCCGGACAGGGGCGCACACTGAAGCTTTCTTT. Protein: CASSRTGAHTEAFF.

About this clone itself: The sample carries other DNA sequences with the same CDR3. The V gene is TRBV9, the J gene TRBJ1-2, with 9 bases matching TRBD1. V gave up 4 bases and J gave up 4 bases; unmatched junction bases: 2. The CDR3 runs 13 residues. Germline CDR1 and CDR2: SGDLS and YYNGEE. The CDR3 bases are TGTGCCAGCAGCCTGACAGGGGGCTATGGCTACACCTTC. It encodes CASSLTGGYGYTF.

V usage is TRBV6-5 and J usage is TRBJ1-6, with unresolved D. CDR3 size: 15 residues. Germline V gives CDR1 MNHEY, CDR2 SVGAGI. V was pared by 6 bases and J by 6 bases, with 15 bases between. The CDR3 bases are TGTGCCAGCAGCTACATCGTTGGAGGTAATTCACCCCTCCACTTT. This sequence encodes CASSYIVGGNSPLHF.

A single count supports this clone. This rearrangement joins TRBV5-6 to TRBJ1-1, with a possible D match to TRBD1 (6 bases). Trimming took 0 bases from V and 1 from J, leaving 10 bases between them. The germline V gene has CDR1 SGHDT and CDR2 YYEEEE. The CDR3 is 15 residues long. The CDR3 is CASSLVGHANTEAFF. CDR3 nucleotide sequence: TGTGCCAGCAGCTTGGTGGGACATGCGAACACTGAAGCTTTCTTT.